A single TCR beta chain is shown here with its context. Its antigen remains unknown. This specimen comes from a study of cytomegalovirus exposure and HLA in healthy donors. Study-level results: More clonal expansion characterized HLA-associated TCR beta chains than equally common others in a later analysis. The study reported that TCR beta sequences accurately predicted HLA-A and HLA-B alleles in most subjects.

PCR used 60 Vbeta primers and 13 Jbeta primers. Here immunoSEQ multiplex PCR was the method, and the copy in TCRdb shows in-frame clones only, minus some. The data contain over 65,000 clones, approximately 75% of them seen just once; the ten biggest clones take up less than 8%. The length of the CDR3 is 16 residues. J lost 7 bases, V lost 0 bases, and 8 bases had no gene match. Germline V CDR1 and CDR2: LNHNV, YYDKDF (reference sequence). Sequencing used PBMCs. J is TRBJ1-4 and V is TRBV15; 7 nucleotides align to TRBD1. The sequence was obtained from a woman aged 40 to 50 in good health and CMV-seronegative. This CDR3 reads CATSRDLTGSGEKLFF. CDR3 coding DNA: TGTGCCACCAGCAGAGATCTGACAGGGAGTGGTGAAAAACTGTTTTTT.